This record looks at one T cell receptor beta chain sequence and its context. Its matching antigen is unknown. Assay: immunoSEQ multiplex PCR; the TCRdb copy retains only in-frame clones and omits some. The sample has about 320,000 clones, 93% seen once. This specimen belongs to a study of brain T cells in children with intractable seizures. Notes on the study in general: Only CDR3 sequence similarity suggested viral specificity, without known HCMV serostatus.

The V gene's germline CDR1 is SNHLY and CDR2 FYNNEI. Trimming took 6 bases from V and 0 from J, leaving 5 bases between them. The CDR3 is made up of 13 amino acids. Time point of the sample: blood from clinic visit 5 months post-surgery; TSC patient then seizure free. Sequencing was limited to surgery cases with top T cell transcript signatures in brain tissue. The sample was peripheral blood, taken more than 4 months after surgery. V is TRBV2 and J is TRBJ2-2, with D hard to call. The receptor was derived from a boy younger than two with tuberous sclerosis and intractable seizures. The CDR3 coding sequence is TGTGCCAGCAGGGGGACGAACACCGGGGAGCTGTTTTTT. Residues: CASRGTNTGELFF.